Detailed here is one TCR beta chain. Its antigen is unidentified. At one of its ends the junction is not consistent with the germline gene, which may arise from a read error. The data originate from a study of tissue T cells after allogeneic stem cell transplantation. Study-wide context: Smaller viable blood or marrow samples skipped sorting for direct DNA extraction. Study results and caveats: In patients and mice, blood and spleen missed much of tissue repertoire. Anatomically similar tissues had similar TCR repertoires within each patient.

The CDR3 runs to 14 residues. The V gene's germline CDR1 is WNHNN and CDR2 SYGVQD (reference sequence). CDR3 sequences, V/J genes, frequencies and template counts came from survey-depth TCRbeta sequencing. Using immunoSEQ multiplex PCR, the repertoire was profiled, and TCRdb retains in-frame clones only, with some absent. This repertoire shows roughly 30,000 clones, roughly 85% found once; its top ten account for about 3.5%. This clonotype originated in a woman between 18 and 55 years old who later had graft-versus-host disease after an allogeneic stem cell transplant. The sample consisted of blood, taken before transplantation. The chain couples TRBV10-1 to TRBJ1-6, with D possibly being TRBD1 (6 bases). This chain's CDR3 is CPSSPPGADSPLHF. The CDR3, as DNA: TGCCCCAGCAGCCCGCCAGGGGCTGACTCACCCCTCCACTTT.